This T cell receptor beta chain was obtained from a study of T cells in Graves' hyperthyroidism and ophthalmopathy. Study results and caveats: Ophthalmopathy, as predicted by the model, came a median around 7 months after the prediction.

Germline V CDR1 and CDR2: DFQATT, SNEGSKA (reference sequence). With 2 bases clipped from V and 4 bases from J, the junction kept 5 bases outside the gene matches. CDR3 length: 15 residues. This clonotype was seen many times. What it binds is not known. Amplified regions were TCR beta CDR3 sequences from RNA transcripts. HTBI primers drove first-round RT-PCR of the TCR CDR3. TCRdb reanalysed the multiplex PCR reads using MiXCR and keeps one entry per CDR3 protein. The sample consists of approximately 640,000 distinct CDR3 sequences, 15% to 20% of them appearing once. V is TRBV20-1 and J is TRBJ1-5; TRBD1 matches 10 bases. This receptor was taken from a man between 45 and 60 years old with Graves' hyperthyroidism. Sample: blood. The DNA of the CDR3 is TGCAGTGCTAGACCCGGGACAGGGGCAAATCAGCCCCAGCATTTT. Residues: CSARPGTGANQPQHF.